This T cell receptor beta chain is from a study of blood T cell repertoires in COVID-19. Generated by immunoSEQ multiplex PCR, the TCRdb table keeps only in-frame clones and is missing some. The data contain approximately 230,000 clones, around 90% of them singletons. The junction had 8 bases not matched to a gene; V was cut back by 2 bases and J by 1 base. CDR1 is MNHEY and CDR2 is SVGEGT in the germline V gene. CDR3 size: 17 residues. The chain combines TRBV6-2 or TRBV6-3 with TRBJ2-7, with 10 bases that match TRBD2. Sequencing input: PBMCs or T cells enriched from blood (not recorded which). This receptor was identified in a woman in her twenties or thirties with acute COVID-19. The CDR3 here is CASSYPSSGRISYEQYF. CDR3 coding DNA: TGTGCCAGCAGTTACCCTTCTAGCGGGAGAATTTCCTACGAGCAGTACTTC.